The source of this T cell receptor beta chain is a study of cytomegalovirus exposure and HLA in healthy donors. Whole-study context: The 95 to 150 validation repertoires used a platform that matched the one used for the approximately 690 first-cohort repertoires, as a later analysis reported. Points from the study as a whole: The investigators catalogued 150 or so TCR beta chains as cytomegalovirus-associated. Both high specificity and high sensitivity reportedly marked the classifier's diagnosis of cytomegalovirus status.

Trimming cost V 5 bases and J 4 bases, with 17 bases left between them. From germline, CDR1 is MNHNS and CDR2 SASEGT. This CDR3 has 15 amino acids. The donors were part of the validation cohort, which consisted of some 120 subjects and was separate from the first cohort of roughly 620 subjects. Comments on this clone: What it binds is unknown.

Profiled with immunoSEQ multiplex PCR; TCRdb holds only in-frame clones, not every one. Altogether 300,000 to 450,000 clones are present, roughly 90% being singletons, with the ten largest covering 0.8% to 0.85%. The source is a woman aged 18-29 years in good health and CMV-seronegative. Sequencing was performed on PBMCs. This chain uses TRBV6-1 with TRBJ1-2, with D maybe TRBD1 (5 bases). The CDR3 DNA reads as TGTGCCAGCAGTCGGGAGGGGACCGCTCGCTATGGCTACACCTTC. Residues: CASSREGTARYGYTF.